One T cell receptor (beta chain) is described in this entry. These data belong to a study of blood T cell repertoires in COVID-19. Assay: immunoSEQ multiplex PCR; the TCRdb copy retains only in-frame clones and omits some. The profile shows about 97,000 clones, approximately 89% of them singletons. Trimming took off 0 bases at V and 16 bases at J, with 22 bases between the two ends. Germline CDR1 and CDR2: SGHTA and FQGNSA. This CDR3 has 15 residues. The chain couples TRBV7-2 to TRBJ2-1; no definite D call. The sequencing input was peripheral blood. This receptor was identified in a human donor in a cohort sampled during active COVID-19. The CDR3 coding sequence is TGTGCCAGCAGCTTAGCGTATGACGCCGTGGGCCTTCTATTCTTC. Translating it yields CASSLAYDAVGLLFF.